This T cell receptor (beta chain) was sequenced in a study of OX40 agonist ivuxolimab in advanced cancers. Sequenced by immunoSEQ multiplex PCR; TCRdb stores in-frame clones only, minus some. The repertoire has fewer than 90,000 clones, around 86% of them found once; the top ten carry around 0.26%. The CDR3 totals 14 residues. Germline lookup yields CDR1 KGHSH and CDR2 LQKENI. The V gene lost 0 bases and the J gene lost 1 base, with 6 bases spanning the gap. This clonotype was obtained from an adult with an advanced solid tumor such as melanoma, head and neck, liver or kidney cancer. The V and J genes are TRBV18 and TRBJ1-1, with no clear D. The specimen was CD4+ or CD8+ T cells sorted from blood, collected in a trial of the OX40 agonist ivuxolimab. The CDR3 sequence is CASSPPNRNTEAFF. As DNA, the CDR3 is TGTGCCAGCTCACCACCCAATAGGAACACTGAAGCTTTCTTT.